This T cell receptor (beta chain) was obtained from a study of blood T cell repertoires in COVID-19. Overall study: COVID-19 samples, acute and convalescent, were from the United States, Italy and Spain.

Participants came from about 23 US areas, aged about 18 to 90 years. Either two negative PCRs, clearance, or symptom resolution qualified Cohort 3 donors as recovered. The trim removed 6 bases at V and 5 bases at J, leaving 7 bases unmatched. Per germline, CDR1 LNHDA and CDR2 SQIVND (reference sequence). The CDR3 is made up of 15 amino acids. The authors' processing: Quantification of nucleated cells was approximated via reference gene primer amplification. Measured with immunoSEQ multiplex PCR; TCRdb has only the in-frame clones, and not every one. That table furnishes V, J and clone size, whereas the DNA furnished D and trimming. The table shows approximately 300,000 clones, with 92% occurring only once.

The chain employs TRBV19 and TRBJ1-1; 12 bases are a match to TRBD1. Input material: PBMCs or T cells enriched from blood (not recorded which). The sequence was collected from a woman in her twenties or thirties who had recovered from COVID-19. The CDR3 protein is CASRGTGGSGTEAFF. As DNA, the CDR3 is TGTGCCAGTAGGGGGACAGGGGGCTCGGGGACTGAAGCTTTCTTT.